A selection of T cell receptor beta chains follows, all from one sample in a study of blood T cell repertoires in COVID-19. Some clones are missing from TCRdb's copy, which holds only in-frame ones; the method was immunoSEQ multiplex PCR. The table lists 350,000 or so clones, about 89% of them singletons. The sequenced sample was peripheral blood. The source is a woman aged 25 to 45 with COVID-19, enrolled during active disease. CDR3s include the opening cysteine and the closing phenylalanine or tryptophan. A D gene is named only where the DNA matches it firmly. Not every row has a clone size; where given, it reads once, few, many or a size class.

TRBV9	TRBJ1-3	TRBD1	-	CASSVAEGTVPLGNTIYF	TGTGCCAGCAGCGTAGCAGAAGGGACAGTTCCCCTGGGAAACACCATATATTTT
TRBV19	TRBJ2-2	TRBD2	once	CASSIAGGNTGELFF	TGTGCCAGTAGTATAGCGGGAGGTAACACCGGGGAGCTGTTTTTT
TRBV4-1	TRBJ2-6	TRBD1	-	CASSQEQGAGGANVLTF	TGCGCCAGCAGCCAAGAGCAGGGGGCGGGAGGGGCCAACGTCCTGACTTTC
TRBV5-1	TRBJ1-1	-	-	CASSFSGTANTEAFF	TGCGCCAGCAGCTTCTCCGGGACTGCGAACACTGAAGCTTTCTTT
TRBV13	TRBJ2-7	TRBD2	-	CASSLIGRRGPYEQYF	TGTGCCAGCAGCTTAATCGGGAGGAGGGGCCCCTACGAGCAGTACTTC
TRBV4-2	TRBJ2-1	TRBD2	-	CASSHLGTTSYNEQFF	TGTGCCAGCAGCCACCTCGGGACTACCTCCTACAATGAGCAGTTCTTC
TRBV30	TRBJ1-1	-	once	CAWILQWGDTEAFF	TGTGCCTGGATCCTCCAATGGGGGGACACTGAAGCTTTCTTT
TRBV5-6	TRBJ1-2	TRBD1	-	CASRGQGYGYTF	TGTGCCAGCAGGGGACAGGGGTATGGCTACACCTTC
TRBV6-5	TRBJ2-7	-	-	CASSRRAGDPNEQYF	TGTGCCAGCAGTCGCCGGGCAGGGGACCCTAACGAGCAGTACTTC
TRBV18	TRBJ2-1	TRBD2	-	CASSPRLAPEQFF	TGTGCCAGCTCACCCCGACTAGCCCCCGAGCAGTTCTTC
TRBV30	TRBJ1-4	TRBD1	-	CALEGGRNEKLFF	TGTGCCTTGGAAGGGGGCAGAAATGAAAAACTGTTTTTT
TRBV3-1/TRBV3-2	TRBJ2-7	-	-	CASSQAPGHSYEQYF	TGTGCCAGCAGCCAAGCCCCGGGACACTCCTACGAGCAGTACTTC